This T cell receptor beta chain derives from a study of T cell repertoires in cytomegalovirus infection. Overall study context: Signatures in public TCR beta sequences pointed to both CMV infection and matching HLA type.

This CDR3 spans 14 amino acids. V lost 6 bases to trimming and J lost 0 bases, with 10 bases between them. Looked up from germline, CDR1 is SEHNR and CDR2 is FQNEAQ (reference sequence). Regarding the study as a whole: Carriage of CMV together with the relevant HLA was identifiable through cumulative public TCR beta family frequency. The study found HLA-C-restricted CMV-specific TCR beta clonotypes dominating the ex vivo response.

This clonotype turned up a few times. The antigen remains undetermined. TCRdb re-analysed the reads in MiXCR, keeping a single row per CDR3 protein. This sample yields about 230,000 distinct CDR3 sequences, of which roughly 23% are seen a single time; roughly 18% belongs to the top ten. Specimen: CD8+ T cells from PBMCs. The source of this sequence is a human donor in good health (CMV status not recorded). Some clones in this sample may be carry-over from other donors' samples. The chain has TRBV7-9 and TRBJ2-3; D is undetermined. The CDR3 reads CASRQIISTDTQYF. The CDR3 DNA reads TGTGCCAGCAGACAGATAATTAGCACAGATACGCAGTATTTT. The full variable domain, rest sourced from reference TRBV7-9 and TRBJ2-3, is DTGVSQNPRHKITKRGQNVTFRCDPISEHNRLYWYRQTLGQGPEFLTYFQNEAQLEKSRLLSDRFSAERPKGSFSTLEIQRTEQGDSAMYLCASRQIISTDTQYFGPGTRLTVL.